This is a list of T cell receptor beta chains from one sample in a study of T-cell memory formation after mild COVID-19. TCRdb recomputed calls from the 5' RACE reads with MiXCR, one row per CDR3 protein. Among roughly 110,000 distinct CDR3 sequences listed, under 15% were seen once. The sequenced sample was PBMCs or a T cell subset sorted from them (not recorded which). Receptors were obtained from an adult woman who had mild COVID-19 (a few samples of this study predate the infection). Cell type and time point are not known. The CDR3 runs from the conserved cysteine through the conserved F or W. A D gene is named only where the DNA matches it firmly. Expanded clones get a size class; other rows say once, few or many, or leave the size out.

>TRBV29-1|NA|few|TRBJ2-7
TGCAGCGACCCGACAGCTTTCTCCTACGAGCAGTACTTC
CSDPTAFSYEQYF
>TRBV10-3|NA|NA|TRBJ1-1
TGTGCCATCAGTGATTTGCCTGAAGCTTTCTTT
CAISDLPEAFF
>TRBV6-2/TRBV6-3|NA|few|TRBJ1-1
TGTGCCAGCAGTTACGATCCGGGTTTAACTGAAGCTTTCTTT
CASSYDPGLTEAFF
>TRBV9|NA|many|TRBJ2-1
TGTGCCAGCAGCGTAGACGGGCGGAACTACAATGAGCAGTTCTTC
CASSVDGRNYNEQFF
>TRBV19|TRBD2|NA|TRBJ2-1
TGTGCCAGTAGTATGAACAGCGGGAGCTCCTACAATGAGCAGTTCTTC
CASSMNSGSSYNEQFF
>TRBV4-2|NA|many|TRBJ2-1
TGTGCCAGCAGCCAAGCCGAGAACAATGAGCAGTTCTTC
CASSQAENNEQFF
>TRBV7-3|NA|NA|TRBJ2-2
TGTGCCAGCAGCTTAGGAACCATGACAGGTTTGAACACCGGGGAGCTGTTTTTT
CASSLGTMTGLNTGELFF
>TRBV7-2|TRBD1|few|TRBJ2-7
TGTGCCAGCAGCTTAGGTACTTATCTATGGACAGGAGACGAGCAGTACTTC
CASSLGTYLWTGDEQYF
>TRBV4-1|NA|NA|TRBJ1-1
TGCGCCAGCAGCCGGGGGGGGCCCACTGAAGCTTTCTTT
CASSRGGPTEAFF
>TRBV4-2|TRBD2|few|TRBJ2-3
TGTGCCAGCAGCCAAGGCAACCTAGCGGGAGCAGATACGCAGTATTTT
CASSQGNLAGADTQYF
>TRBV9|NA|few|TRBJ2-1
TGTGCCAGCACCAACGGGACTTTTGGAGAGCAGTTCTTC
CASTNGTFGEQFF
>TRBV30|NA|NA|TRBJ2-5
TGTGCCTCCTCTCAACTAGTTCAAGAGACCCAGTACTTC
CASSQLVQETQYF
>TRBV20-1|NA|NA|TRBJ2-1
TGCAGTGCCCTCGGACGACTAGTAGGTGAGCAGTTCTTC
CSALGRLVGEQFF
>TRBV5-1|NA|few|TRBJ1-1
TGCGCCAGCAGCTCCTCGGCGAACACTGAAGCTTTCTTT
CASSSSANTEAFF
>TRBV5-6|TRBD1|few|TRBJ2-7
TGTGCCAGCAGCCATTCCGGCGGGACAGGTTTCTACGAGCAGTACTTC
CASSHSGGTGFYEQYF
>TRBV5-5|NA|few|TRBJ1-6
TGTGCCAGCAGCTCTGGACAGCCTTATAATTCACCCCTCCACTTT
CASSSGQPYNSPLHF
>TRBV29-1|TRBD2|NA|TRBJ2-1
TGCAGCGTTGAAGATGGGCTAGCGGGGGCCCACAATGAGCAGTTCTTC
CSVEDGLAGAHNEQFF
>TRBV7-6|NA|few|TRBJ2-3
TGTGCCAGCAGCCACCACTCGCAGCCCCCGGGACACCTATTCACAGATACGCAGTATTTT
CASSHHSQPPGHLFTDTQYF
>TRBV7-3|NA|few|TRBJ2-4
TGTGCCAGCAGCGACGGGGCCTGCGGATACATTCAGTACTTC
CASSDGACGYIQYF
>TRBV20-1|NA|few|TRBJ1-2
TGCAGTGCTAGAGATTTACAGGGATTCGACTATGGCTACACCTTC
CSARDLQGFDYGYTF
>TRBV7-2|NA|NA|TRBJ2-5
TGTGCCAGCAGCTTAGCGCTTATCTACCAAGAGACCCAGTACTTC
CASSLALIYQETQYF
>TRBV5-1|NA|few|TRBJ1-5
TGCGCCAGCAGCTTGTGGTATGTGCCAGGTAATCAGCCCCAGCATTTT
CASSLWYVPGNQPQHF
>TRBV7-2|NA|once|TRBJ1-6
TGTGCCAGCAGCTCGGTGGGGGATTCACCCCTCCACTTT
CASSSVGDSPLHF
>TRBV10-3|NA|few|TRBJ2-3
TGTGCCGCACGGGCAGGCGAACTCACAGATACGCAGTATTTT
CAARAGELTDTQYF
>TRBV12-3/TRBV12-4|NA|NA|TRBJ2-7
TGTGCCAGCAGTTTCTACGGGAGTCACGACGAGCAGTACTTC
CASSFYGSHDEQYF
>TRBV6-5|NA|NA|TRBJ1-1
TGTGCCAGCAGTTACTCGGGTTTCGGCACTGAAGCTTTCTTT
CASSYSGFGTEAFF
>TRBV29-1|TRBD1|NA|TRBJ1-1
TGCAGCGTTATCGTAGTTGGAGGGGGCAGTAACACTGAAGCTTTCTTT
CSVIVVGGGSNTEAFF
>TRBV19|NA|NA|TRBJ2-7
TGTGCCAGTTCGCCGGGGCATAGCTCCTACGAGCAGTACTTC
CASSPGHSSYEQYF
>TRBV29-1|TRBD2|NA|TRBJ2-3
TGCAGCGTTGAGGGGGGGTCCGGGGAGACAGATACGCAGTATTTT
CSVEGGSGETDTQYF
>TRBV7-3|NA|few|TRBJ2-7
TGTGCCAGCAGCGTCGGACAGTACTACGAGCAGTACTTC
CASSVGQYYEQYF
>TRBV7-9|TRBD2|NA|TRBJ2-2
TGTGCCAGCAGCCTTCTGGGACTAGCGGTCCTCGACGCGAACACCGGGGAGCTGTTTTTT
CASSLLGLAVLDANTGELFF
>TRBV30|NA|NA|TRBJ1-5
TGTGCCTGGGGGGAAGGACTTGGCAATCAGCCCCAGCATTTT
CAWGEGLGNQPQHF
>TRBV29-1|NA|NA|TRBJ1-1
TGCAGCGTTGTTGACGGCCCCGACCGTTTGATGAACACTGAAGCTTTCTTT
CSVVDGPDRLMNTEAFF
>TRBV9|NA|NA|TRBJ2-3
TGTGCCAGCAGCCCTGAGGGGCAGGGTAGAGATACGCAGTATTTT
CASSPEGQGRDTQYF
>TRBV30|TRBD1|few|TRBJ2-7
TGTGCCTGGAGTGTATGGGACAGTAAAACCTACGAGCAGTACTTC
CAWSVWDSKTYEQYF
>TRBV20-1|TRBD1|few|TRBJ1-5
TGCAGTGCCCTGCCCGGGGCTGGGACAGGGTATCAGCCCCAGCATTTT
CSALPGAGTGYQPQHF
>TRBV29-1|TRBD2|many|TRBJ2-3
TGCAGCGTTGAGAAGGGCGGGAGGCCCGATACGCAGTATTTT
CSVEKGGRPDTQYF
>TRBV10-3|NA|NA|TRBJ2-3
TGTGCCATCAGTGACCCCACCTTCACAGATACGCAGTATTTT
CAISDPTFTDTQYF
>TRBV29-1|NA|few|TRBJ2-2
TGCAGCGTTGCTCCGGGGATAAACACCGGGGAGCTGTTTTTT
CSVAPGINTGELFF
>TRBV30|NA|few|TRBJ2-3
TGTGCCTGGAGTGTAGAAGTACCCTCCGATACGCAGTATTTT
CAWSVEVPSDTQYF
>TRBV4-1|NA|NA|TRBJ2-7
TGCGCCAGCAGCCAAGATGAGCAGGGCATATACTTC
CASSQDEQGIYF
>TRBV10-3|NA|NA|TRBJ2-3
TGTGCCATCAGAGCCCGTGTGGAGGGTGGCACAGATACGCAGTATTTT
CAIRARVEGGTDTQYF
>TRBV12-3/TRBV12-4|NA|NA|TRBJ1-2
TGTGCCAGCAGTCCTACAGGGAACCTCTATGGCTACACCTTC
CASSPTGNLYGYTF
>TRBV19|NA|NA|TRBJ2-3
TGTGCCAGTGGGTTTACAGATACGCAGTATTTT
CASGFTDTQYF
>TRBV2|TRBD1|few|TRBJ1-2
TGTGCCATTCTAGGACAGGGCAGCAACTATGGCTACACCTTC
CAILGQGSNYGYTF
>TRBV7-9|NA|many|TRBJ2-1
TGTGCCAGCAGTCCGACCCGCAATGAGCAGTTCTTC
CASSPTRNEQFF
>TRBV27|TRBD2|few|TRBJ2-3
TGTGCCAGCAGTTTACTTATAGCGGGGGCCCGCACAGATACGCAGTATTTT
CASSLLIAGARTDTQYF
>TRBV19|NA|NA|TRBJ2-1
TGTGCCAGTAGTCCCCAACGCGGCTACAATGAGCAGTTCTTC
CASSPQRGYNEQFF
>TRBV12-3/TRBV12-4|NA|few|TRBJ1-2
TGTGCCAGCAGTCCCATCGGCTATGGCTACACCTTC
CASSPIGYGYTF
>TRBV7-3|NA|many|TRBJ2-3
TGTGCCAGCAGCTTTGGAGACAGAAAGAACACAGATACGCAGTATTTT
CASSFGDRKNTDTQYF
>TRBV7-2|NA|few|TRBJ2-2
TGTGCCAGCAGCTTAACGGGACGGACAACTAAGGGGGGGGAGCTGTTTTTT
CASSLTGRTTKGGELFF
>TRBV7-8|TRBD2|few|TRBJ2-7
TGTGCCAGCAGCCTGGGTGGTGAGCGGGAGTTCTACGAGCAGTACTTC
CASSLGGEREFYEQYF